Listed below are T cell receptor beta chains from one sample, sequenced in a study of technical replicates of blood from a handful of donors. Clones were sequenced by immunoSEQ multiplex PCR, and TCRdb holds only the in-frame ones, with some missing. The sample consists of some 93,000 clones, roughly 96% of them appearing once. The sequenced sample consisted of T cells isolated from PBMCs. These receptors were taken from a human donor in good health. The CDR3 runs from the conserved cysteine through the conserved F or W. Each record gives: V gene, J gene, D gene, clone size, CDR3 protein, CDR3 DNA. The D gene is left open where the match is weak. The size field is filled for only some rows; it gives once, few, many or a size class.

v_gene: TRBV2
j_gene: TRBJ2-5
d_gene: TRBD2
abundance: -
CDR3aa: CASSGTSGEETQYF
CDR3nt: TGTGCCAGCAGCGGGACTAGCGGGGAAGAGACCCAGTACTTC

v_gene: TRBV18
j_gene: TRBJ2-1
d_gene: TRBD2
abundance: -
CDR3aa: CASSPLGGSPNEQFF
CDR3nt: TGTGCCAGCTCACCACTCGGGGGGTCCCCCAATGAGCAGTTCTTC

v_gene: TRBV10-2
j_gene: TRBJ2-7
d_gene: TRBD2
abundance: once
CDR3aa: CASSTSGSSYEQYF
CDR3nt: TGCGCCAGCAGTACTAGCGGGAGTAGCTACGAGCAGTACTTC

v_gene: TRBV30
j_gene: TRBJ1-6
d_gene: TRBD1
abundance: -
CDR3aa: CAWSTGQARSPLHF
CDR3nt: TGTGCCTGGAGTACTGGACAGGCCCGTTCACCCCTCCACTTT

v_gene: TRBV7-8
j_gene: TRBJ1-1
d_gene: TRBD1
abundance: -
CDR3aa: CASSLVSWDSNTEAFF
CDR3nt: TGTGCCAGCAGCTTGGTGTCTTGGGACAGCAACACTGAAGCTTTCTTT

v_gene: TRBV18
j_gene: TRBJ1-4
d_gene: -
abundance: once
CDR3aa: CASSPASTNEKLFF
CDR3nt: TGTGCCAGCTCACCGGCATCAACTAATGAAAAACTGTTTTTT

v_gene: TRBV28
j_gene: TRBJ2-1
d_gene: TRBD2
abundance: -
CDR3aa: CASSAAGTSGSSYNEQFF
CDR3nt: TGTGCCAGCAGTGCCGCCGGGACTAGCGGAAGCTCCTACAATGAGCAGTTCTTC

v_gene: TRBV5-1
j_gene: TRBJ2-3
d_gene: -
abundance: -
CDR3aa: CASSLAEDTQYF
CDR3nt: TGCGCCAGCAGCTTGGCCGAGGATACGCAGTATTTT

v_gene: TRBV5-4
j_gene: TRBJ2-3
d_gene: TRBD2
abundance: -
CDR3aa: CASSLGLAESTDTQYF
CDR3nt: TGTGCCAGCAGCTTGGGACTAGCGGAAAGCACAGATACGCAGTATTTT

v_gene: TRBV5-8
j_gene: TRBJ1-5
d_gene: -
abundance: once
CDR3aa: CASSNGLRFPQPQHF
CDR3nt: TGTGCCAGCAGCAACGGACTAAGGTTCCCCCAGCCCCAGCATTTT

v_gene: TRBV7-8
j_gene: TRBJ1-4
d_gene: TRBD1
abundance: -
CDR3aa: CATQQGGGLREKLFF
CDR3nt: TGTGCCACCCAACAGGGGGGAGGCCTGCGGGAAAAACTGTTTTTT

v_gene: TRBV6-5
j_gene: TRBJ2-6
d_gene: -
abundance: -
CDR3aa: CASTLGGSGANVLTF
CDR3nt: TGTGCCAGCACTTTAGGGGGTTCTGGGGCCAACGTCCTGACTTTC

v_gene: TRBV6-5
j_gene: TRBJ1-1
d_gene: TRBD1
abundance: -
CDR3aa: CASGSRGPPEAFF
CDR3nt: TGTGCCAGCGGCTCCAGGGGGCCCCCTGAAGCTTTCTTT

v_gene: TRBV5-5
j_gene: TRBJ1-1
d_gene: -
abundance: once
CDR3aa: CASSLFRMNTEAFF
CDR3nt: TGTGCCAGCAGCTTGTTCAGGATGAACACTGAAGCTTTCTTT

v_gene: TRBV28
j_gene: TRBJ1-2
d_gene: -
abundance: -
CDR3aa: CATLTGNYGYTF
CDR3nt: TGTGCCACCTTGACTGGAAACTATGGCTACACCTTC

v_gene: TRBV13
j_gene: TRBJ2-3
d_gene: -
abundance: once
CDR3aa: CASKSGSTDTQYF
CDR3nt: TGTGCCAGCAAAAGCGGATCAACAGATACGCAGTATTTT

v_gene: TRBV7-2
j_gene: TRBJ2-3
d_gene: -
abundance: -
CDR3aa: CASSFRSLVSLTDTQYF
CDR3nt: TGTGCCAGCAGCTTTCGATCGCTGGTATCACTCACAGATACGCAGTATTTT

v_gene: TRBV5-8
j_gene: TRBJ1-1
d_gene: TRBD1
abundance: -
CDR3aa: CASSFFTGGETEAFF
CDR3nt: TGTGCCAGCAGCTTTTTCACAGGGGGCGAGACTGAAGCTTTCTTT

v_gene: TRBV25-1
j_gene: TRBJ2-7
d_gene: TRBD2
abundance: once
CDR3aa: CASSEGLAGGPGEQYF
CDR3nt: TGTGCCAGCAGTGAGGGTCTAGCGGGAGGGCCGGGTGAGCAGTACTTC

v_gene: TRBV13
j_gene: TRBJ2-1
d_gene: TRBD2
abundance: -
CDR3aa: CASSSSEGLAGTAEGNEQFF
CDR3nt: TGTGCCAGCAGCTCCAGCGAGGGACTAGCGGGCACGGCAGAAGGTAATGAGCAGTTCTTC

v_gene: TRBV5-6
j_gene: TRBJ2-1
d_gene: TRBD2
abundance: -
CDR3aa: CASSLLRASGYNEQFF
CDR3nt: TGTGCCAGCAGCTTGTTGAGGGCTAGCGGATACAATGAGCAGTTCTTC

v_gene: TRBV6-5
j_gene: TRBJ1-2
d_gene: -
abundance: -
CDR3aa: CASRGAQAGIGYTF
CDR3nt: TGTGCCAGCAGGGGGGCACAGGCAGGGATTGGCTACACCTTC

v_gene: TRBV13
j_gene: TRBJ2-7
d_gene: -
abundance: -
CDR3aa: CASSSQAQPTRAEEYF
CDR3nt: TGTGCCAGCAGCTCCCAAGCCCAACCTACTAGGGCCGAGGAGTACTTC

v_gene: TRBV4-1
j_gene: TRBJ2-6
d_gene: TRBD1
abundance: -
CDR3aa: CASTSTGAGANVLTF
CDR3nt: TGCGCCAGCACATCGACAGGGGCTGGGGCCAACGTCCTGACTTTC